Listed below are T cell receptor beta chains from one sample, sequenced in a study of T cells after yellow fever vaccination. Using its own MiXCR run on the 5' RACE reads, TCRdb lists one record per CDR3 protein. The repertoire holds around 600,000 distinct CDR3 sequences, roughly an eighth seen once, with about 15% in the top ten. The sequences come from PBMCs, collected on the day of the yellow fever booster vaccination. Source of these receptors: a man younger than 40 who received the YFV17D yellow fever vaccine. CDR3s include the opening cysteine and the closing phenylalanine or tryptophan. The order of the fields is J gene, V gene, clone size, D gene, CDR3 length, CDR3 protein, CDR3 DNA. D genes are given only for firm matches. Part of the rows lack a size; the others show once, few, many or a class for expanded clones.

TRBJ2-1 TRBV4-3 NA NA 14 CASSQKPGDYEQFF TGCGCCAGCAGCCAAAAGCCGGGGGATTATGAGCAGTTCTTC
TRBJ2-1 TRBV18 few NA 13 CASSRTPSGPGFF TGTGCCAGCTCCCGGACGCCTAGTGGCCCGGGGTTCTTC
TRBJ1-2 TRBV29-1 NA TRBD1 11 CSGQGSEGYTF TGCAGCGGACAGGGTAGTGAGGGCTACACCTTC
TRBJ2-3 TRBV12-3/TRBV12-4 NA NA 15 CASTSWREGADTQYF TGTGCCAGCACCTCCTGGAGGGAGGGGGCAGATACGCAGTATTTT
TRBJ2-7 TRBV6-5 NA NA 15 CASSYVYGRGYEQYF TGTGCCAGCAGTTACGTGTATGGAAGGGGCTACGAGCAGTACTTC
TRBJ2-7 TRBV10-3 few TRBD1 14 CAIRAGTGVNEQYF TGTGCCATCAGGGCCGGGACAGGGGTTAACGAGCAGTACTTC
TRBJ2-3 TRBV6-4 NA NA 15 CASSLGTHRTDTQYF TGTGCCAGCAGTCTCGGGACTCACCGCACAGATACGCAGTATTTT
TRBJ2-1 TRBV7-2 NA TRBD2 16 CASSFQTSGPYNEQFF TGTGCCAGCAGCTTCCAGACTAGCGGGCCGTACAATGAGCAGTTCTTC
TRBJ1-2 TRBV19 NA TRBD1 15 CASSTRRGRIDGYTF TGTGCCAGTAGTACCCGCAGGGGGAGAATCGATGGCTACACCTTC
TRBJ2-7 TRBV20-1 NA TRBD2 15 CSARGLAGARYEQYF TGCAGTGCTAGGGGACTAGCGGGAGCCAGATACGAGCAGTACTTC
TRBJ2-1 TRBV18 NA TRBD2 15 CASSPRGSGANEQFF TGTGCCAGCTCACCAAGGGGTAGCGGGGCCAATGAGCAGTTCTTC
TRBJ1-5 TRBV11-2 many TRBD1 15 CASSLGTVSNQPQHF TGTGCCAGCAGCTTGGGGACAGTTAGCAATCAGCCCCAGCATTTT
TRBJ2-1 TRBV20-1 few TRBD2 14 CSAVGLAGDNEQFF TGCAGTGCTGTGGGACTAGCGGGAGACAATGAGCAGTTCTTC
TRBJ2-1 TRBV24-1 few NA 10 CATSGALQFF TGTGCCACCAGTGGGGCTTTACAGTTCTTC
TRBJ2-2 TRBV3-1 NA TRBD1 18 CASSHPSGTGGRTGELFF TGTGCCAGCAGCCATCCCTCCGGGACAGGGGGCCGCACCGGGGAGCTGTTTTTT
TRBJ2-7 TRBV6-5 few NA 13 CASSYKKGLEQYF TGTGCCAGCAGTTACAAGAAGGGCTTGGAGCAGTACTTC
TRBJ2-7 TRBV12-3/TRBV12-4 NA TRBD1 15 CASSPTRDRGNEQYF TGTGCCAGCAGTCCCACCCGGGACAGGGGCAACGAGCAGTACTTC
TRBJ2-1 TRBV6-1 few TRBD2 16 CASSQISGRRNNEQFF TGTGCCAGCAGTCAAATTAGCGGGAGGCGAAACAATGAGCAGTTCTTC
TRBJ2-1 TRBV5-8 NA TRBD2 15 CASSSIGGSSDEQFF TGTGCCAGCAGCTCCATTGGCGGGAGTTCCGATGAGCAGTTCTTC
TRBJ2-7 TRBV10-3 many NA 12 CAISESTGEQYF TGTGCCATCAGTGAGTCCACAGGCGAGCAGTACTTC
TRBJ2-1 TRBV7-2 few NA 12 CASSPYTNEQFF TGTGCCAGCAGCCCCTACACCAATGAGCAGTTCTTC
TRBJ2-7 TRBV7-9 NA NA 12 CASTADSYEQYF TGTGCCAGCACCGCGGACAGCTACGAGCAGTACTTC
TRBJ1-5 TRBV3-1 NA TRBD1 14 CASSRTGDGQPQHF TGTGCCAGCAGCCGGACAGGGGACGGTCAGCCCCAGCATTTT
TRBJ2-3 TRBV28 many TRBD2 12 CASSYGLAGGYF TGTGCCAGCAGTTATGGACTAGCGGGAGGCTATTTT